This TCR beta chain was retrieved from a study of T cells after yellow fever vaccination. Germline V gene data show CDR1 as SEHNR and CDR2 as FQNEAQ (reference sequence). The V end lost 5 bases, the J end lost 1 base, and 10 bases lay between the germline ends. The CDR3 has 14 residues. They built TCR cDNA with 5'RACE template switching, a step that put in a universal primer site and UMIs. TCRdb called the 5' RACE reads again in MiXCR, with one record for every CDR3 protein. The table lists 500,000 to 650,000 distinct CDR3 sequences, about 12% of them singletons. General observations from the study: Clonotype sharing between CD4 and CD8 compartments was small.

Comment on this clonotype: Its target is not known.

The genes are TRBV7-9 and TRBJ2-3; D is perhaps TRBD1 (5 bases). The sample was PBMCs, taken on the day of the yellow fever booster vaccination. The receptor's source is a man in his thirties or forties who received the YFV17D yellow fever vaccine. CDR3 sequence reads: CASSIGVGTDTQYF. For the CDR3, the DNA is TGTGCCAGCAGCATAGGGGTCGGCACAGATACGCAGTATTTT.